This TCR beta chain was captured by sequencing in a study of blood T cell repertoires in COVID-19. Study as a whole: Researchers got acute and convalescent COVID-19 samples from the United States, Italy and Spain. The cDNA or gDNA used as material had been derived from T cells, B-cell-depleted T cells, or PBMCs.

There are 14 residues in the CDR3. CDR1 and CDR2 from the germline V gene are LNHDA and SQIVND (reference sequence). The V gene lost 6 bases and the J gene lost 7 bases, with 18 bases spanning the gap. Enrollees, about 18 to 89 years old, lived in 24 US areas. This clone showed up just once. In the authors' workflow: Estimates of nucleated cell counts were drawn from the amplification of reference gene primers. Clones were sequenced by immunoSEQ multiplex PCR, and TCRdb holds only the in-frame ones, with some missing. The V and J calls and the clone size are those of that table, but D and trimming were determined from the DNA. The sample includes a few hundred thousand clones, about 81% seen only once; the top ten take around 4.1%.

Sequences were obtained from PBMCs or T cells enriched from blood (not recorded which). This chain uses TRBV19 with TRBJ2-5; D might be TRBD2 (6 bases). The TCR comes from a man under 40 with acute COVID-19. CDR3 protein: CASSLLVPGGTQYF. As DNA, the CDR3 is TGTGCCAGTAGCCTCCTAGTGCCCGGGGGGACCCAGTACTTC.